The sequence of this T cell receptor beta chain was determined in a study of blood T cells in healthy people across ages. With a J-beta primer mix and a sample-barcoded 5' primer, a second PCR ran about 6 to 11 cycles. TCRdb passed the 5' RACE reads through MiXCR, listing each CDR3 protein once. The sample lists about 1,400,000 distinct CDR3 sequences, approximately 40% seen once, with approximately 7.9% in the top ten. Germline V gives CDR1 LGHDT, CDR2 YNNKEL (reference sequence). Trimming left V 8 bases short and J 7 bases short, with 15 bases between. This CDR3 is 13 amino acids long. Input material: blood. The source is a woman between 18 and 29 years old in good health. The J gene is TRBJ2-1, the V gene TRBV3-1; tentatively, D is TRBD2 (8 bases). Here the CDR3 reads CASGREGANEQFF. The CDR3 DNA reads TGTGCCAGCGGCCGGGAGGGGGCGAATGAGCAGTTCTTC.